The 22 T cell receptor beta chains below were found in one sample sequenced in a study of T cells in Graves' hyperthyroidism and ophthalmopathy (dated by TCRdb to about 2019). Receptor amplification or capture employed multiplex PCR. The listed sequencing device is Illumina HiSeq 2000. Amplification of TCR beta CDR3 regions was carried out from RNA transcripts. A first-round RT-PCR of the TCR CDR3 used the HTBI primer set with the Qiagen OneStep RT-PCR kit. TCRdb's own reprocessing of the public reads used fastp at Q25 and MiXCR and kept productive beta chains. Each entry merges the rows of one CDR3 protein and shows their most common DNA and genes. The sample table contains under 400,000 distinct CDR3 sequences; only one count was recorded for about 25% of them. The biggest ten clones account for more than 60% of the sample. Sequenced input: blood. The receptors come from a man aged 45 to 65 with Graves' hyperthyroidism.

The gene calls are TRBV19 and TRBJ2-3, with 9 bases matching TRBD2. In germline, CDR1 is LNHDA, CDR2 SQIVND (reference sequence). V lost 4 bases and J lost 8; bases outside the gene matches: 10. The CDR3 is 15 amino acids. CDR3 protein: CASSKGNGGRVTQYF. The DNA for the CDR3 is TGTGCCAGTAGTAAGGGGAACGGCGGGAGGGTTACGCAGTATTTT.

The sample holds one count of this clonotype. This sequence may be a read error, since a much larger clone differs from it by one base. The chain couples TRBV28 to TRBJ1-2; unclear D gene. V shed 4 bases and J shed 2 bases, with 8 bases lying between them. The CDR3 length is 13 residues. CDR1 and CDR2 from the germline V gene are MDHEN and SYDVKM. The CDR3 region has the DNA TGTGCCAGCAGTTCCCCTCCCAACTATGGCTACACCTTC. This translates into CASSSPPNYGYTF.

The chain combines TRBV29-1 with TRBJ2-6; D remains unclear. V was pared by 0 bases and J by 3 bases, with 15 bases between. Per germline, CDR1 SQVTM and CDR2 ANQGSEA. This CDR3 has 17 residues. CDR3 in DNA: TGCAGCGTTGAAGACCCGACACCCCCCAATGGGGCCAACGTCCTGACTTTC. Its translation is CSVEDPTPPNGANVLTF.

CDR3 region: CASSTGATNEKLFF. In DNA form, the CDR3 reads TGTGCCAGCAGCACAGGGGCAACTAATGAAAAACTGTTTTTT. The chain is built from TRBV5-6 and TRBJ1-4; 7 bases match TRBD1. V shed 4 bases, J shed 0 bases, and the junction held 0 bases outside the gene matches. Germline V gene sequence: CDR1 SGHDT, CDR2 YYEEEE. The CDR3 is 14 residues long.

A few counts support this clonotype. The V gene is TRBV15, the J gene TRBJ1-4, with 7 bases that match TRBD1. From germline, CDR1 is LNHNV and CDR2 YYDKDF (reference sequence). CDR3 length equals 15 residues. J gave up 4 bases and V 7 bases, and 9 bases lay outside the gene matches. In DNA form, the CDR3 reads TGTGCCACCACCCGGGTGGCAGGGGGTAATGAAAAACTGTTTTTT. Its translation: CATTRVAGGNEKLFF.

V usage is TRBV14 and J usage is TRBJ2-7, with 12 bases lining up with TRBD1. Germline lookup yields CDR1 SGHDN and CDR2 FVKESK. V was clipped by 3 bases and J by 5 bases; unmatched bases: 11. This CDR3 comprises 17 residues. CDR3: CASSHPWLGQGADEQYF. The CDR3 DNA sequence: TGTGCCAGCAGCCATCCTTGGTTGGGACAGGGGGCTGACGAGCAGTACTTC.

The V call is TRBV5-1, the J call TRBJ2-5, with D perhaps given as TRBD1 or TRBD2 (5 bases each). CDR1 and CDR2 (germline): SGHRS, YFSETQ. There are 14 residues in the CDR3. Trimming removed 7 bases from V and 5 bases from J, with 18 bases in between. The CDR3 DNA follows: TGCGCCAGCGTCCGTGGGGGTGCACGGGAGACCCAGTACTTC. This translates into CASVRGGARETQYF.

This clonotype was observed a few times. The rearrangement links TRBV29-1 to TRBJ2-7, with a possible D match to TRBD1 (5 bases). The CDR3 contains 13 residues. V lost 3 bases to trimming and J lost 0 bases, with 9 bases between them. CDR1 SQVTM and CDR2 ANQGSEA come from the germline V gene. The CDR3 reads CSVEGRLSYEQYF. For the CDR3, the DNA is TGCAGCGTTGAGGGGCGTCTCTCCTACGAGCAGTACTTC.

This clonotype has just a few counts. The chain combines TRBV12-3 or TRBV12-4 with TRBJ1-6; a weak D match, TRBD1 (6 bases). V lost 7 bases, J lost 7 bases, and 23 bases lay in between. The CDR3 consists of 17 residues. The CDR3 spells CASNIWTGGARNSPLHF. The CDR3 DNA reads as TGTGCCAGCAATATATGGACGGGGGGGGCGAGGAATTCACCCCTCCACTTT.

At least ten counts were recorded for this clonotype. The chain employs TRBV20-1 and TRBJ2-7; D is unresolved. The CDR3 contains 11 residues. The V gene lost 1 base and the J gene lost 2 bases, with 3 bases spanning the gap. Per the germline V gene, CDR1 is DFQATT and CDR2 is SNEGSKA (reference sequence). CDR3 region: CSARGTYEQYF. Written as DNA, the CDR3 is TGCAGTGCTAGAGGAACCTACGAGCAGTACTTC.

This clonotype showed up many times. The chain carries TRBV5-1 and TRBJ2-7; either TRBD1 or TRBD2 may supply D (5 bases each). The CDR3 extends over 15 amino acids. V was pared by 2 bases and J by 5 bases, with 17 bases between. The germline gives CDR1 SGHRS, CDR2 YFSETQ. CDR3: CASSFEGRLSDEQYF. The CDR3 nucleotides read TGCGCCAGCAGCTTCGAGGGGCGGTTGAGCGACGAGCAGTACTTC.

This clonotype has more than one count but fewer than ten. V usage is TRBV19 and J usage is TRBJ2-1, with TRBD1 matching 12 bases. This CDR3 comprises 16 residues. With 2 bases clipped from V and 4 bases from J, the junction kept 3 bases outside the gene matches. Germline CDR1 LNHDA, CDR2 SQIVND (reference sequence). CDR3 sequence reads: CASSIWGQGAYNEQFF. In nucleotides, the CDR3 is TGTGCCAGTAGTATATGGGGACAGGGGGCTTACAATGAGCAGTTCTTC.

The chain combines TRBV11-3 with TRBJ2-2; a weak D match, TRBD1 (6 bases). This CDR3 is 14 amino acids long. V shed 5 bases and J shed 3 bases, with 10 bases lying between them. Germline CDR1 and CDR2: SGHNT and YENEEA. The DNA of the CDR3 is TGTGCCAGCAGCCCAAGGGGGTACACCGGGGAGCTGTTTTTT. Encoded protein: CASSPRGYTGELFF.

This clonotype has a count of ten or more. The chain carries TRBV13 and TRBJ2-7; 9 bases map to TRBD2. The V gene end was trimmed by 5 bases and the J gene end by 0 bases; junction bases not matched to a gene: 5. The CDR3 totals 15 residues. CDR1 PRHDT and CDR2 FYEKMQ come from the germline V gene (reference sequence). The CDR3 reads CASSPGLASSYEQYF. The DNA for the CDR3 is TGTGCCAGCAGCCCCGGACTAGCGAGCTCCTACGAGCAGTACTTC.

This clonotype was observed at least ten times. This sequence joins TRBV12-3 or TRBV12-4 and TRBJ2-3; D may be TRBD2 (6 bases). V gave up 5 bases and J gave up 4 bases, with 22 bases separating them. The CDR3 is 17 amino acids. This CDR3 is CASSHTPSVSGADTQYF. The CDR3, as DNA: TGTGCCAGCAGTCACACACCTAGCGTCTCTGGGGCAGATACGCAGTATTTT.

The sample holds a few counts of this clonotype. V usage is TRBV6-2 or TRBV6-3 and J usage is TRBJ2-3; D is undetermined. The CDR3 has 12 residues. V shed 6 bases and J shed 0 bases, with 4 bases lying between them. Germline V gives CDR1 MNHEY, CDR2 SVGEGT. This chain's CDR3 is CASRYSTDTQYF. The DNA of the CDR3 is TGTGCCAGCAGGTACAGCACAGATACGCAGTATTTT.

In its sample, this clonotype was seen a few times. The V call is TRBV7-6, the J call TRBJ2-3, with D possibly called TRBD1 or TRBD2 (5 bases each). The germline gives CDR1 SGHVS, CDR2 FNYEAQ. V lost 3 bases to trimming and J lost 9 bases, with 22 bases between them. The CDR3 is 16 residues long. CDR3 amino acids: CASSFWKGPNTGTQYF. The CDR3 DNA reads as TGTGCCAGCAGCTTTTGGAAGGGACCGAATACAGGAACGCAGTATTTT.

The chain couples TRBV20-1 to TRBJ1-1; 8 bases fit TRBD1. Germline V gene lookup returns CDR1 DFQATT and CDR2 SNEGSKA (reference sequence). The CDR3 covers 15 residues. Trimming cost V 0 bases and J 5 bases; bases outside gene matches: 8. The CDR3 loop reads CSARDWQGARTEAFF. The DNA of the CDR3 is TGCAGTGCTAGAGATTGGCAGGGGGCACGGACTGAAGCTTTCTTT.

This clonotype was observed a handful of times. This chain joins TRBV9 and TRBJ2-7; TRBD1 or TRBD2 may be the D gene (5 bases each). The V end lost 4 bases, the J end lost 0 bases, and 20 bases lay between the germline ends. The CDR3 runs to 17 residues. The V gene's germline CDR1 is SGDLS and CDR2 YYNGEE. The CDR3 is CASSPPPSGTNSYEQYF. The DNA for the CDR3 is TGTGCCAGCAGCCCGCCACCTTCCGGGACCAACTCCTACGAGCAGTACTTC.

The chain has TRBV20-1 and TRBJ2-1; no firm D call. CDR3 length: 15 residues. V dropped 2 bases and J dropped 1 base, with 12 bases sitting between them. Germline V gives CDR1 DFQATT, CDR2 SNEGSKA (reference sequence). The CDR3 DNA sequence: TGCAGTGCTAGAACGTTGACAAGATCCTACAATGAGCAGTTCTTC. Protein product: CSARTLTRSYNEQFF.

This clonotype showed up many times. This CDR3 is CASSLTNYNEQFF. CDR3 sequence (DNA): TGTGCCAGCAGCTTAACGAATTACAATGAGCAGTTCTTC. The chain is built from TRBV7-9 and TRBJ2-1; D gene uncertain. The germline CDR1 and CDR2 sequences are SEHNR and FQNEAQ (reference sequence). The CDR3 is made up of 13 amino acids. V was clipped by 2 bases and J by 4 bases, with 6 bases between them.

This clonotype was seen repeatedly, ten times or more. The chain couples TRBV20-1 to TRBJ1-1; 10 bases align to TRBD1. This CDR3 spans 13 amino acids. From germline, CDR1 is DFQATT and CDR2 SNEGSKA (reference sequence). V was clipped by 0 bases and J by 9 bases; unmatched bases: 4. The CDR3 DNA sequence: TGCAGTGCTAGAGACCTGGACAGGGGGAAAGCTTTCTTT. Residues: CSARDLDRGKAFF.